The 23 T cell receptor beta chains reported below all come from one sample, sequenced in a study of blood T cell repertoires in COVID-19. The assay was immunoSEQ multiplex PCR, and TCRdb's table has in-frame clones only and misses some. The table includes tens of thousands of clones, 70% to 80% detected once. Sequencing input: peripheral blood. The receptors were sampled from a man over 45 with active or convalescent COVID-19.

The V and J genes are TRBV7-2 and TRBJ2-6, with TRBD1 matching 8 bases. From germline, CDR1 is SGHTA and CDR2 FQGNSA. J gave up 2 bases and V 1 base, and 7 bases lay outside the gene matches. This CDR3 is built from 18 residues. As DNA, the CDR3 is TGTGCCAGCAGCTTAGTAGGACAGGGTTCTCCTGGGGCCAACGTCCTGACTTTC. It specifies CASSLVGQGSPGANVLTF.

This clone occurred once. This chain uses TRBV2 with TRBJ1-1, with TRBD1 matching 10 bases. The CDR3 has 13 amino acids. The germline V gene has CDR1 SNHLY and CDR2 FYNNEI. V lost 10 bases, J lost 2 bases, and 4 bases stayed unmatched. The CDR3 coding sequence is TGTGCCACCGACAGGGGGCGAAACACTGAAGCTTTCTTT. It translates to CATDRGRNTEAFF. The whole variable domain, remainder taken from reference TRBV2 and TRBJ1-1, is EPEVTQTPSHQVTQMGQEVILRCVPISNHLYFYWYRQILGQKVEFLVSFYNNEISEKSEIFDDQFSVERPDGSNFTLKIRSTKLEDSAMYFCATDRGRNTEAFFGQGTRLTVV.

The gene calls are TRBV5-1 and TRBJ2-3; no reliable D call. Deletions cut 2 bases from V and 3 bases from J, with 13 bases between. The CDR3 is 15 amino acids. Germline assignment: CDR1 SGHRS and CDR2 YFSETQ. CDR3 amino acids: CASSFAADTTDTQYF. DNA for the CDR3: TGCGCCAGCAGCTTTGCGGCAGATACTACAGATACGCAGTATTTT. Filled out from reference TRBV5-1 and TRBJ2-3, the complete variable domain reads KAGVTQTPRYLIKTRGQQVTLSCSPISGHRSVSWYQQTPGQGLQFLFEYFSETQRNKGNFPGRFSGRQFSNSRSEMNVSTLELGDSALYLCASSFAADTTDTQYFGPGTRLTVL.

The chain employs TRBV14 and TRBJ2-1; D is unresolved. The germline CDR1 and CDR2 sequences are SGHDN and FVKESK. The CDR3 runs to 15 residues. V shed 2 bases and J shed 0 bases, with 8 bases lying between them. CDR3 DNA sequence: TGTGCCAGCAGCCAACAGAGGAGCTCCTACAATGAGCAGTTCTTC. Protein sequence: CASSQQRSSYNEQFF.

This clone occurred a few times. The rearrangement uses TRBV15 and TRBJ1-2; perhaps TRBD1 as D (6 bases). Trimming took 1 base from V and 0 from J, leaving 12 bases between them. The CDR3 is 16 residues long. Germline-derived CDR1 and CDR2 are LNHNV and YYDKDF (reference sequence). The CDR3 is CATSRGDRQANYGYTF. For the CDR3, the DNA is TGTGCCACCAGCAGAGGTGACAGGCAAGCTAACTATGGCTACACCTTC.

The chain recombines TRBV6-7 with TRBJ2-3; perhaps TRBD1 as D (6 bases). TRBV6-7 is classed as an ORF, of uncertain function. V was cut by 0 bases and J by 5 bases, with 15 bases left in between. This CDR3 has 16 amino acids. The CDR3 region is CASSYSPNRDKDTQYF. Here the CDR3 DNA reads TGTGCCAGCAGTTACTCGCCTAATCGGGACAAAGATACGCAGTATTTT.

This CDR3 is CASSLDGNSYQPQHF. The CDR3 nucleotides are TGTGCCAGCAGCTTAGACGGGAACAGTTATCAGCCCCAGCATTTT. This sequence joins TRBV7-2 and TRBJ1-5; D gene uncertain. This CDR3 has 15 amino acids. CDR1 is SGHTA and CDR2 is FQGNSA in the germline V gene. V lost 1 base and J lost 5, with 12 bases in between.

The chain links TRBV7-8 to TRBJ2-1, with 13 bases identical to TRBD2. The V gene's germline CDR1 is SGHVS and CDR2 FQNEAQ. The CDR3 is 17 residues long. The V segment lost 5 bases and the J segment 4 bases; nucleotides outside the gene matches: 8. The CDR3 loop reads CASSTRTSGSIYNEQFF. CDR3 in DNA: TGTGCCAGCAGCACCCGGACTAGCGGGAGTATTTACAATGAGCAGTTCTTC.

At least ten counts were recorded for this clone. The chain recombines TRBV7-3 with TRBJ2-1; no clear D. This CDR3 contains 16 residues. V was shortened by 1 base and J by 0 bases, with 10 bases between the two germline ends. Per the germline V gene, CDR1 is SGHTA and CDR2 is FQGTGA. CDR3 nucleotides: TGTGCCAGCAGCTTAATGGCGACATACTCCTACAATGAGCAGTTCTTC. Amino acid sequence: CASSLMATYSYNEQFF.

This clone has only a few counts. At one end the junction does not follow the germline gene, possibly because of a read error. The chain employs TRBV12-3 or TRBV12-4 and TRBJ2-7; 9 nucleotides agree with TRBD1. There are 13 residues in the CDR3. CDR3 region: CASSPGAHRGRNF. The CDR3 nucleotides are TGTGCCAGCAGTCCAGGGGCCCACAGGGGGCGAAACTTC.

The chain has TRBV7-3 and TRBJ2-3; 8 bases line up with TRBD2. There are 16 residues in the CDR3. Germline assignment: CDR1 SGHTA and CDR2 FQGTGA. The ends lost 5 bases at V and 2 bases at J; junction bases unmatched: 9. CDR3 protein: CASSLLGSGDTDTQYF. The CDR3 bases are TGTGCCAGCAGCCTCCTCGGTAGCGGGGACACAGATACGCAGTATTTT.

This clone appeared once. This chain links TRBV7-8 with TRBJ2-2; 13 bases are a match to TRBD2. CDR3 length equals 16 residues. The ends lost 2 bases at V and 6 bases at J; junction bases unmatched: 3. Germline V gene sequence: CDR1 SGHVS, CDR2 FQNEAQ. The CDR3 nucleotides are TGTGCCAGCAGCTTACCCGGGACTAGCGGGGCCGGGGAGCTGTTTTTT. Protein sequence: CASSLPGTSGAGELFF.

The J gene is TRBJ1-4, the V gene TRBV5-6; D may be TRBD1 (5 bases). V was cut by 1 base and J by 6 bases, with 10 bases left in between. The CDR3 extends over 14 amino acids. Germline CDR1 and CDR2: SGHDT and YYEEEE. CDR3 sequence: CASSLKGSDEKLFF. Written as DNA, the CDR3 is TGTGCCAGCAGCTTGAAGGGGTCCGATGAAAAACTGTTTTTT.

The V call is TRBV19, the J call TRBJ2-3; 13 bases are shared with TRBD2. CDR1 LNHDA and CDR2 SQIVND come from the germline V gene (reference sequence). CDR3 size: 17 residues. J lost 1 base, V lost 5 bases, and 6 bases had no gene match. The CDR3 loop reads CASSLELAGGRTDTQYF. The CDR3 coding sequence is TGTGCCAGTAGTCTCGAACTAGCGGGGGGGCGCACAGATACGCAGTATTTT. Filled out from reference TRBV19 and TRBJ2-3, the complete variable domain reads DGGITQSPKYLFRKEGQNVTLSCEQNLNHDAMYWYRQDPGQGLRLIYYSQIVNDFQKGDIAEGYSVSREKKESFPLTVTSAQKNPTAFYLCASSLELAGGRTDTQYFGPGTRLTVL.

V usage is TRBV11-2 and J usage is TRBJ1-3; D is uncertain. The CDR3 runs to 15 residues. Trimming left V 1 base short and J 0 bases short, with 7 bases between. Germline V gene lookup returns CDR1 SGHAT and CDR2 FQNNGV. In DNA form, the CDR3 reads TGTGCCAGCAGCTTAGCGGACTACTCTGGAAACACCATATATTTT. This translates into CASSLADYSGNTIYF. The full variable domain, rest sourced from reference TRBV11-2 and TRBJ1-3, is EAGVAQSPRYKIIEKRQSVAFWCNPISGHATLYWYQQILGQGPKLLIQFQNNGVVDDSQLPKDRFSAERLKGVDSTLKIQPAKLEDSAVYLCASSLADYSGNTIYFGEGSWLTVV.

This clone was observed a few times. V is TRBV10-3 and J is TRBJ2-2; D remains ambiguous. The CDR3 totals 15 residues. CDR1 is ENHRY and CDR2 is SYGVKD in the germline V gene. The V and J ends lost 3 bases and 4 bases respectively, with 12 bases between them. CDR3 loop: CAISDAKASTGELFF. CDR3 in DNA: TGTGCCATCAGTGATGCGAAGGCTAGCACCGGGGAGCTGTTTTTT.

The chain uses TRBV4-2 and TRBJ2-3, with D perhaps TRBD2 (7 bases). Per germline, CDR1 LGHNA and CDR2 YNFKEQ. Trimming cost V 2 bases and J 6 bases, with 24 bases left between them. This CDR3 is 18 amino acids long. CDR3 region: CASSQPPGRGGRADTQYF. The CDR3 nucleotides read TGTGCCAGCAGCCAACCGCCGGGGAGGGGGGGCCGGGCTGATACGCAGTATTTT.

This clone was detected only a few times. The J gene is TRBJ1-1, the V gene TRBV30; D not resolved. Deletions cut 3 bases from V and 7 bases from J, with 12 bases between. This CDR3 region has 12 residues. Germline V CDR1 and CDR2: GTSNPN, SVGIG (reference sequence). This CDR3 reads CAWSPSRNEAFF. The CDR3 DNA reads as TGTGCCTGGAGCCCGTCCCGTAATGAAGCTTTCTTT.

This clone has more than one count but fewer than ten. The rearrangement joins TRBV19 to TRBJ1-6; no reliable D call. This CDR3 is 15 amino acids long. V lost 3 bases, J lost 9 bases, and 15 bases lay in between. Germline-derived CDR1 and CDR2 are LNHDA and SQIVND (reference sequence). In DNA form, the CDR3 reads TGTGCCAGTAGTATGGAGTTTCAAGGCGGTTCACCCCTCCACTTT. This sequence encodes CASSMEFQGGSPLHF.

The rearrangement joins TRBV27 to TRBJ2-7; the match to TRBD2 covers 8 bases. The CDR3 has 14 amino acids. Losses at the gene ends were 3 bases for V and 2 bases for J; bases not matched to a gene: 3. The germline V gene encodes CDR1 MNHEY and CDR2 SMNVEV (reference sequence). Here the CDR3 reads CASSFTSGAYEQYF. The CDR3 DNA follows: TGTGCCAGCAGTTTCACTAGCGGAGCCTACGAGCAGTACTTC.

V usage is TRBV5-6 and J usage is TRBJ2-7; 11 nucleotides align to TRBD1. This CDR3 contains 15 residues. Unmatched junction bases numbered 3, after V lost 0 bases and J lost 4 bases. Germline-derived CDR1 and CDR2 are SGHDT and YYEEEE. In nucleotides, the CDR3 is TGTGCCAGCAGCTTGGGGGACAGGGGGTCGTACGAGCAGTACTTC. Amino acids: CASSLGDRGSYEQYF. The complete variable domain, with remaining parts taken from reference TRBV5-6 and TRBJ2-7, reads DAGVTQSPTHLIKTRGQQVTLRCSPKSGHDTVSWYQQALGQGPQFIFQYYEEEERQRGNFPDRFSGHQFPNYSSELNVNALLLGDSALYLCASSLGDRGSYEQYFGPGTRLTVT.

V and J are TRBV7-3 and TRBJ2-5; 9 bases map to TRBD1. V lost 5 bases to trimming and J lost 1 base; unmatched junction nucleotides: 14. This CDR3 has 18 residues. Germline assignment: CDR1 SGHTA and CDR2 FQGTGA. The CDR3 region has the DNA TGTGCCAGCAGCCTCCGGCGGGGACAGGGCTCTTTCCAAGAGACCCAGTACTTC. It encodes CASSLRRGQGSFQETQYF.

The CDR3 sequence is CASRVPGQGVGEQYF. The CDR3 DNA reads TGTGCCAGCAGGGTGCCGGGACAGGGAGTGGGCGAGCAGTACTTC. The chain employs TRBV6-5 and TRBJ2-7; 9 nucleotides match TRBD1. The CDR3 extends over 15 amino acids. The V gene end was trimmed by 6 bases and the J gene end by 6 bases; junction bases not matched to a gene: 12. CDR1 and CDR2 from the germline V gene are MNHEY and SVGAGI.